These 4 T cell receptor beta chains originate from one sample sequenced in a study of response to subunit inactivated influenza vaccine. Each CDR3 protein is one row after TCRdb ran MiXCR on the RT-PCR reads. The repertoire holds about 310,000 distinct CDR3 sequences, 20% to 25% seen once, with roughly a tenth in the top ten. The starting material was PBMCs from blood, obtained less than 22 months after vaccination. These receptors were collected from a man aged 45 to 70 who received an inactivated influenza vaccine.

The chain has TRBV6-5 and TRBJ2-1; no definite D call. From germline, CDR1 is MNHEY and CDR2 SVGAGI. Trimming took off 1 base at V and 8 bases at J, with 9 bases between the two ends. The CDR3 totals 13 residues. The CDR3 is CASSYYPSDEQFF. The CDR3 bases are TGTGCCAGCAGTTACTACCCGAGCGATGAGCAGTTCTTC.

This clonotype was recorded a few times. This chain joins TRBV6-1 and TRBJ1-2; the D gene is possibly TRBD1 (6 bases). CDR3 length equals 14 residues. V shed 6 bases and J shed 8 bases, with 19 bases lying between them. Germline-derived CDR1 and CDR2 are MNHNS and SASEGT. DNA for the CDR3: TGTGCCAGCAGCCCCGCCGGGACATCCTCAGGCTACACCTTC. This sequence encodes CASSPAGTSSGYTF.

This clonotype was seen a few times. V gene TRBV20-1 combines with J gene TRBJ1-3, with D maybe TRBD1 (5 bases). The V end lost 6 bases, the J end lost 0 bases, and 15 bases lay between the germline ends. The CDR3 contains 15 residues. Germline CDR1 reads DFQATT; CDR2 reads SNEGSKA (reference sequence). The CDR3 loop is CSAGRGSRSGNTIYF. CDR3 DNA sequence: TGCAGTGCCGGAAGGGGCTCCCGCTCTGGAAACACCATATATTTT.

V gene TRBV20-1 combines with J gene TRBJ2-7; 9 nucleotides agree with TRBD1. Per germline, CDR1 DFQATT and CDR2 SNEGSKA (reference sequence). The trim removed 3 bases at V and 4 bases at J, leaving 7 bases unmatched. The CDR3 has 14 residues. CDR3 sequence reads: CSARGTGGAYEQYF. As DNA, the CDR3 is TGCAGTGCTAGGGGCACAGGGGGCGCGTACGAGCAGTACTTC.